This TCR beta chain was recovered during a study of blood T cell repertoires in COVID-19 (dated by TCRdb to 2020 to 2022). A note on the overall study: Samples from collaborators originated in the United States, Italy and Spain and spanned both the acute and convalescent phases of COVID-19. The sample metadata nearly always contained a de-identified subject ID, COVID-19 status, age in years and sex. The dataset comprised deeply sampled blood TCRbeta repertoires from subjects exposed to, actively infected with, or recovered from COVID-19. The material from the prospective study consisted of cDNA or gDNA derived from T cells, B-cell-depleted T cells, or PBMCs. Where HLA class I and class II types were available, the types were taken from metadata supplied by the sample provider, not from assay-based typing. The samples were drawn from two sources: the first 160 participants of the ongoing ImmuneRACE study, and approximately 1,300 subjects contributed by 6 global collaborators. A freely available public database, intended as a resource for researchers studying the immune response to SARS-CoV-2, is where the repertoires were released. Results the study describes overall, beyond this receptor: The amount of clinical and demographic metadata varied by source and participant and was provided uncurated.

TCRbeta CDR3 regions were amplified from genomic DNA by means of the immunoSEQ Assay, a bias-controlled multiplex PCR. In the source study's methods: Within the assay, amplification of reference gene primers was used to estimate how many nucleated cells each sample contained. To quantify the absolute abundance of each unique TCRbeta CDR3 rearrangement, sequence reads were collapsed and filtered. Productive Simpson clonality was computed per sample as the square root of Simpson's diversity index over productive rearrangements. The source is immuneACCESS, and TCRdb retained only in-frame sequences with V and J called. Part of the clones is not carried over; for the studies checked, unresolved V genes explain less than half of this, and the remainder is unexplained. The D gene and trimming were derived from the DNA, and the V and J assignments and clone size from that table. Within this sample are tens of thousands of clones, with roughly 80% of them counted one time only. In total, the top ten clones hold 1.5% to 2% of the sample.

For this clone: There is no known antigen for this receptor. One base away there is no much larger clone; base qualities are not given.

In the germline V gene, CDR1 corresponds to SQVTM and CDR2 to ANQGSEA. The CDR3 contains 17 residues, cysteine and phenylalanine counted. Only CDR3 DNA is held: 51 bases, read in frame from base 1. The junction shows trimming of 6 bases on V and 0 bases on J, plus 18 bases between the germline ends. Each collaborating institution followed its own protocols to collect whole blood in K2EDTA tubes. For TCRbeta analysis, collaborators shipped samples in one of three forms: frozen whole blood, isolated PBMCs, or DNA extracted from either of those sample types. This TCR derives from a woman between 55 and 75 years old with acute or convalescent COVID-19. The material sequenced was peripheral blood. The chain employs TRBV29-1 and TRBJ1-6; no D gene can be assigned with confidence. This receptor carries the CDR3 CSVETEAESSYNSPLHF. The DNA reads TGCAGCGTCGAGACGGAGGCAGAGAGCTCCTATAATTCACCCCTCCACTTT. The full variable domain, completed from the reference TRBV29-1 and TRBJ1-6 proteins outside the CDR3, reads SAVISQKPSRDICQRGTSLTIQCQVDSQVTMMFWYRQQPGQSLTLIATANQGSEATYESGFVIDKFPISRPNLTFSTLTVSNMSPEDSSIYLCSVETEAESSYNSPLHFGNGTRLTVT.